A selection of T cell receptor beta chains follows, all from one sample in a study of T cell responses to AZD1222 COVID-19 vaccine. Some clones are missing from TCRdb's copy, which holds only in-frame ones; the method was immunoSEQ multiplex PCR. The sample includes under 200,000 clones, 87% of them seen just once. The material sequenced was peripheral blood, taken 28 days after the second AZD1222 dose. Source of these receptors: an adult who received the AZD1222 COVID-19 vaccine. Each CDR3 is given with its conserved first and last residue. The D gene is left open where the match is weak. Size values are once, few and many counts, or a class for expanded clones, and some rows have none.

j_call clone_size v_call d_call cdr3_aa cdr3_nt
TRBJ1-1 NA TRBV9 NA CASSVGTETDTEAFF TGTGCCAGCAGCGTGGGGACGGAGACAGACACTGAAGCTTTCTTT
TRBJ1-2 NA TRBV12-3/TRBV12-4 NA CASSSGYGYTF TGTGCCAGCAGCTCAGGCTATGGCTACACCTTC
TRBJ2-3 NA TRBV5-1 TRBD2 CASSLDLERGSTDTQYF TGCGCCAGCAGCTTGGATTTGGAGCGGGGGAGCACAGATACGCAGTATTTT
TRBJ2-3 NA TRBV6-4 TRBD2 CASSDSAGGLDTQYF TGTGCCAGCAGTGACTCGGCGGGGGGGCTGGATACGCAGTATTTT
TRBJ2-7 NA TRBV10-3 NA CAISESTFEQYF TGTGCCATCAGTGAGTCTACCTTCGAGCAGTACTTC
TRBJ1-1 NA TRBV5-1 NA CASSLDGGGWHTEAFF TGCGCCAGCAGCTTGGATGGCGGGGGATGGCACACTGAAGCTTTCTTT
TRBJ1-2 NA TRBV11-2 NA CASSLDQVEGSRYTF TGTGCCAGCAGCTTAGATCAGGTGGAGGGGTCCCGCTACACCTTC
TRBJ1-2 NA TRBV19 NA CASSTWTVDGYTF TGTGCCAGTAGTACCTGGACAGTCGATGGCTACACCTTC
TRBJ2-1 NA TRBV6-2/TRBV6-3 NA CASSYGRNGENEQFF TGTGCCAGCAGTTACGGGAGAAATGGTGAAAATGAGCAGTTCTTC
TRBJ2-7 once TRBV14 NA CASSQEGQPYPYEQYF TGTGCCAGCAGCCAAGAAGGGCAGCCGTATCCCTACGAGCAGTACTTC
TRBJ1-2 NA TRBV5-1 NA CASSLSPADFYGYTF TGCGCCAGCAGCTTGTCCCCGGCCGACTTTTATGGCTACACCTTC
TRBJ2-5 NA TRBV28 TRBD2 CASSLPGGNLQETQYF TGTGCCAGCAGCCTTCCGGGGGGGAACCTCCAAGAGACCCAGTACTTC
TRBJ1-1 once TRBV15 NA CATSRVEGTEAFF TGTGCCACCAGCAGAGTCGAGGGCACTGAAGCTTTCTTT
TRBJ2-7 NA TRBV18 NA CASSPGMPSEQYF TGTGCCAGCTCACCTGGGATGCCAAGTGAGCAGTACTTC
TRBJ2-5 once TRBV29-1 NA CSVEEGQETQYF TGCAGCGTTGAAGAGGGCCAAGAGACCCAGTACTTC
TRBJ2-3 NA TRBV19 NA CASSPSDRTDTQYF TGTGCCAGTAGTCCCTCAGACCGCACAGATACGCAGTATTTT
TRBJ1-4 NA TRBV6-1 TRBD1 CASSDQTGLRLRKLFF TGTGCCAGCAGTGACCAGACAGGGTTGAGGTTGAGAAAACTGTTTTTT
TRBJ1-2 NA TRBV5-6 NA CASSLGLDRSGYTF TGTGCCAGCAGCTTAGGGCTTGACAGAAGTGGCTACACCTTC
TRBJ2-3 NA TRBV12-3/TRBV12-4 NA CASSALGPDTQYF TGTGCCAGCAGCGCGTTAGGGCCAGATACGCAGTATTTT
TRBJ2-3 NA TRBV30 TRBD2 CAWKLLGLASTDTQYF TGTGCCTGGAAGCTGTTAGGACTAGCAAGCACAGATACGCAGTATTTT
TRBJ1-1 NA TRBV20-1 NA CSAWRWTEAFF TGCAGTGCTTGGAGATGGACTGAAGCTTTCTTT
TRBJ1-5 few TRBV4-2 NA CASSQVLWGNQPQHF TGTGCCAGCAGCCAAGTACTATGGGGCAATCAGCCCCAGCATTTT
TRBJ1-2 NA TRBV29-1 TRBD1 CSARGQGFGGYTF TGCAGCGCGAGGGGACAGGGATTTGGTGGCTACACCTTC